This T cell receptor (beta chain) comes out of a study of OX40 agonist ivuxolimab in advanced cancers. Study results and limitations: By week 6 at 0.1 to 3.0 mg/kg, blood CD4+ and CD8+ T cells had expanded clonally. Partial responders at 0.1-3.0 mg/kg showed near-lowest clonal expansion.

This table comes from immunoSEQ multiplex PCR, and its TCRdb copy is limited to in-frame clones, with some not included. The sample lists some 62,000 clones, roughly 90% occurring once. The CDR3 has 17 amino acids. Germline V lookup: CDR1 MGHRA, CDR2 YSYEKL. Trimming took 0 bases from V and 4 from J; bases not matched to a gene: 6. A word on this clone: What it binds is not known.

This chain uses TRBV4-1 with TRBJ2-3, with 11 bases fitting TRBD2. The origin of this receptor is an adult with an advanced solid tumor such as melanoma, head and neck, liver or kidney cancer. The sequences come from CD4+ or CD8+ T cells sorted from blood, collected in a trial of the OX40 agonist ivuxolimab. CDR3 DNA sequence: TGCGCCAGCAGCCAAGAGGCTAGCGGGGGGCGGGCAGATACGCAGTATTTT. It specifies CASSQEASGGRADTQYF.